The rows below give T cell receptor beta chains drawn from one sample of a study of lymphopenia after photon versus proton radiotherapy. Repertoires were generated with immunoSEQ multiplex PCR, while TCRdb's copy carries only in-frame clones and drops some. The sample shows around 20,000 clones, 92% of them seen only once. Sequencing was performed on peripheral blood, taken from a patient treated with photon-based radiotherapy. Receptors were obtained from a woman aged 40 to 55 with cholangiocarcinoma. The CDR3 runs from the conserved cysteine through the conserved F or W. D genes are given only for firm matches.

d_call: .
v_call: TRBV7-2
j_call: TRBJ2-7
cdr3_aa: CASSPRVLHEQYF

d_call: .
v_call: TRBV5-4
j_call: TRBJ1-4
cdr3_aa: CASSPHPGEKLFF

d_call: .
v_call: TRBV29-1
j_call: TRBJ2-5
cdr3_aa: CSVRPQGTQYF

d_call: .
v_call: TRBV2
j_call: TRBJ1-1
cdr3_aa: CASSAGMNTEAFF

d_call: .
v_call: TRBV18
j_call: TRBJ1-2
cdr3_aa: CASSPISGTQGYTF

d_call: .
v_call: TRBV6-5
j_call: TRBJ1-2
cdr3_aa: CASSPDFDRAYGYTF

d_call: .
v_call: TRBV6-5
j_call: TRBJ1-2
cdr3_aa: CASSPMTRGYGYTF

d_call: .
v_call: TRBV28
j_call: TRBJ2-3
cdr3_aa: CASSPQEDTQYF

d_call: .
v_call: TRBV11-2
j_call: TRBJ2-5
cdr3_aa: CASSPTSVQGETQYF

d_call: .
v_call: TRBV5-6
j_call: TRBJ2-5
cdr3_aa: CASSIPTSEGQETQYF

d_call: .
v_call: TRBV29-1
j_call: TRBJ2-7
cdr3_aa: CSVKPTDSYEQYF

d_call: .
v_call: TRBV14
j_call: TRBJ1-2
cdr3_aa: CASSQDLGRFGGGYTF

d_call: TRBD2
v_call: TRBV29-1
j_call: TRBJ2-7
cdr3_aa: CSADGASGSYEQYF

d_call: .
v_call: TRBV5-1
j_call: TRBJ2-5
cdr3_aa: CASSLGILQETQYF

d_call: .
v_call: TRBV5-4
j_call: TRBJ1-1
cdr3_aa: CASSLKPGGEAFF

d_call: TRBD2
v_call: TRBV15
j_call: TRBJ2-3
cdr3_aa: CATSREVRREAQYF

d_call: .
v_call: TRBV27
j_call: TRBJ1-6
cdr3_aa: CASSEWGNSPLHF

d_call: TRBD1
v_call: TRBV6-1
j_call: TRBJ2-2
cdr3_aa: CASSEPGQGANGELFF

d_call: .
v_call: TRBV28
j_call: TRBJ2-5
cdr3_aa: CASSPHGRQETQYF